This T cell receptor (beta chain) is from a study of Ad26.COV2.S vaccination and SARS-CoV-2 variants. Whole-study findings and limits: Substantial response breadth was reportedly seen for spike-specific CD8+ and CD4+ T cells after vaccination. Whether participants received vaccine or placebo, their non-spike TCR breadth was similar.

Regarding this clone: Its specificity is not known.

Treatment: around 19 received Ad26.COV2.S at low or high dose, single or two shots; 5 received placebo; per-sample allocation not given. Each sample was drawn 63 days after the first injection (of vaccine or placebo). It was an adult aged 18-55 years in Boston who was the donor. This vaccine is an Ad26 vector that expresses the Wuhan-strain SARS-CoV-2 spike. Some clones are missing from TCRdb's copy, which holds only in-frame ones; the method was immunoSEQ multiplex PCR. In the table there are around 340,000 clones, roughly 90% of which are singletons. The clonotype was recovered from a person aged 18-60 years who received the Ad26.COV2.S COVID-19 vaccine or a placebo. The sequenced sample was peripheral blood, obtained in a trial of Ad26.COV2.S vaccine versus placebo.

CDR3 loop: CASSEGVGYGYTF. DNA for the CDR3: TGCGCCAGCAGCGAGGGAGTAGGCTATGGCTACACCTTC. This chain joins TRBV5-1 and TRBJ1-2; D call uncertain. This CDR3 is 13 amino acids long. CDR1 is SGHRS, CDR2 YFSETQ, per germline. The ends were cut back, 4 bases at V and 4 bases at J, with 11 bases in the middle.